This T cell receptor beta chain was recorded in a study of cytomegalovirus exposure and HLA in healthy donors. Overall study: Earlier sequencing of 150 million to 200 million T cells yielded fewer than 140 million unique TCR beta sequences.

Whole-study findings and limits: What was likely a sequencing artifact was a cluster of highly shared sequence variants. V- and J-gene trimming in TCR beta was tied to a missense DCLRE1C variant by an analysis performed later.

The CDR3 spans 12 residues. Germline values: CDR1 MNHNY, CDR2 SVGAGI (reference sequence). Between the trimmed V and J ends, which lost 6 bases and 5 bases, there was a span of 9 bases. This clone was seen only a few times. Its antigen is not identified. Vbeta (60) and Jbeta (13) primers were used in the PCR. Generated by immunoSEQ multiplex PCR, the TCRdb table keeps only in-frame clones and is missing some. The data contain 150,000 to 160,000 clones, over 60% of them singletons. Sample: PBMCs. This chain uses TRBV6-6 with TRBJ2-3, with no clear D. This clonotype was sampled from a woman aged 40-49 years in good health and CMV-seronegative. CDR3: CASSPTLDTQYF. CDR3 in DNA: TGTGCCAGCAGCCCGACTCTAGATACGCAGTATTTT.